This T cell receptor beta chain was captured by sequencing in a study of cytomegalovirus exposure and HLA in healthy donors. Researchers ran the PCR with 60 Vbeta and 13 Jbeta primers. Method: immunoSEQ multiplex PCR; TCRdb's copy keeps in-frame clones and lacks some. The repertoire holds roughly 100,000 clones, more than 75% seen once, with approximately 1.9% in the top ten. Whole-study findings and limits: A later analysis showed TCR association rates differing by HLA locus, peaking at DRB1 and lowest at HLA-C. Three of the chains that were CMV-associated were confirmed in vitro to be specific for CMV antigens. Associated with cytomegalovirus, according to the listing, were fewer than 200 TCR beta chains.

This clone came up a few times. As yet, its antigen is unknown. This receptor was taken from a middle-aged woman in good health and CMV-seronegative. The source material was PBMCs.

CDR3 loop: CASSQEITRAYEQYF. CDR3 coding DNA: TGCGCCAGCAGCCAGGAAATTACTAGAGCCTACGAGCAGTACTTC. The V gene is TRBV4-3, the J gene TRBJ2-7, with D maybe TRBD2 (5 bases). Germline lookup yields CDR1 LGHNA and CDR2 YSLEER. The CDR3 consists of 15 residues. V lost 3 bases to trimming and J lost 2 bases, with 14 bases between them.